The rows below give T cell receptor beta chains drawn from one sample of a study of blood T cell repertoires in COVID-19. Assay used: immunoSEQ multiplex PCR; TCRdb lists only in-frame clones, some missing. This sample has some 380,000 clones; 90% occur once, and the top ten carry about 6.8%. Source material: peripheral blood. The origin of the receptors is a man aged 18 to 29 with active or convalescent COVID-19. Both conserved end residues are trimmed from each CDR3. The order of the fields is J gene, V gene, D gene, clone size, CDR3 protein. D genes are given only for firm matches. Clone size is shown for a subset of rows, as once, few, many or a class of expanded clone.

j_call: TRBJ1-1; v_call: TRBV16; d_call: .; clone_size: .; cdr3_aa: ASSPQALGEAF
j_call: TRBJ1-1; v_call: TRBV27; d_call: .; clone_size: .; cdr3_aa: ASRGGAATEAF
j_call: TRBJ2-7; v_call: TRBV27; d_call: .; clone_size: .; cdr3_aa: ASSFGVRYEQY
j_call: TRBJ2-3; v_call: TRBV24-1; d_call: TRBD2; clone_size: .; cdr3_aa: ATSDWTSGLTDTQY
j_call: TRBJ1-5; v_call: TRBV6-5; d_call: .; clone_size: .; cdr3_aa: ASRGTGNQPQH
j_call: TRBJ2-1; v_call: TRBV9; d_call: TRBD2; clone_size: .; cdr3_aa: ASSVGLAGASSYNEQF
j_call: TRBJ1-4; v_call: TRBV7-9; d_call: .; clone_size: .; cdr3_aa: ASSKGPNEKLF
j_call: TRBJ2-3; v_call: TRBV5-4; d_call: TRBD2; clone_size: once; cdr3_aa: ASSLREGPGSTQY
j_call: TRBJ2-3; v_call: TRBV6-4; d_call: .; clone_size: .; cdr3_aa: ASSDSIGVLDTQY
j_call: TRBJ2-1; v_call: TRBV5-1; d_call: .; clone_size: .; cdr3_aa: ASSPVPYNEQF
j_call: TRBJ2-1; v_call: TRBV5-1; d_call: TRBD2; clone_size: .; cdr3_aa: ASSLNLAENNEQF
j_call: TRBJ2-3; v_call: TRBV3-1/TRBV3-2; d_call: .; clone_size: few; cdr3_aa: ASSQDIAVQTQY
j_call: TRBJ2-3; v_call: TRBV7-3; d_call: TRBD1; clone_size: .; cdr3_aa: ASSFTRGSTDTQY
j_call: TRBJ1-1; v_call: TRBV15; d_call: .; clone_size: .; cdr3_aa: ATSRPTQGAEAF
j_call: TRBJ2-2; v_call: TRBV19; d_call: .; clone_size: .; cdr3_aa: ASGTPLQLF
j_call: TRBJ2-7; v_call: TRBV10-3; d_call: .; clone_size: .; cdr3_aa: AISESYLNRYEQY
j_call: TRBJ2-7; v_call: TRBV11-2; d_call: .; clone_size: .; cdr3_aa: ASSFTDSYEQY